This T cell receptor beta chain was identified in a study of T cells in Graves' hyperthyroidism and ophthalmopathy. From RNA transcripts, TCR beta CDR3 regions were amplified. An initial round of RT-PCR targeting the TCR CDR3 relied on the HTBI primer set. TCRdb processed the multiplex PCR reads anew with MiXCR; each CDR3 protein has one entry. Among 300,000 to 400,000 distinct CDR3 sequences listed, 15% to 20% were seen once. This CDR3 comprises 15 residues. The germline V and J ends were trimmed by 7 bases and 8 bases, with 20 bases remaining between them. Isolation of PBMCs was performed on around 9.3 ml fresh peripheral blood.

This chain uses TRBV12-3 or TRBV12-4 with TRBJ1-4, with TRBD1 as a possible D gene (5 bases). This TCR was sampled from a woman aged 50 to 60 with Graves' hyperthyroidism. The sample consisted of blood. CDR3 coding DNA: TGTGCCAGCACTCTACGGGGAGGGGCGAGCGAAAAACTGTTTTTT. It specifies CASTLRGGASEKLFF.